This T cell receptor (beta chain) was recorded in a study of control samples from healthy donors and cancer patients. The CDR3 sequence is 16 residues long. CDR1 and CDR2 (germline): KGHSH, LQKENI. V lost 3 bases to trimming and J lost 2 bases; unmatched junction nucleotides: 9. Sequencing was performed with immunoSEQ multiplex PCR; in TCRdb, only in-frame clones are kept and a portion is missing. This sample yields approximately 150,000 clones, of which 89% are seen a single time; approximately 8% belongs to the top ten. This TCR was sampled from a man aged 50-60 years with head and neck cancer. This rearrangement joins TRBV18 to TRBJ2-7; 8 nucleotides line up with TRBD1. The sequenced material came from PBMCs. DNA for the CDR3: TGTGCCAGCTCACCGGCCGGGACAGGTTTCGCCTACGAGCAGTACTTC. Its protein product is CASSPAGTGFAYEQYF.